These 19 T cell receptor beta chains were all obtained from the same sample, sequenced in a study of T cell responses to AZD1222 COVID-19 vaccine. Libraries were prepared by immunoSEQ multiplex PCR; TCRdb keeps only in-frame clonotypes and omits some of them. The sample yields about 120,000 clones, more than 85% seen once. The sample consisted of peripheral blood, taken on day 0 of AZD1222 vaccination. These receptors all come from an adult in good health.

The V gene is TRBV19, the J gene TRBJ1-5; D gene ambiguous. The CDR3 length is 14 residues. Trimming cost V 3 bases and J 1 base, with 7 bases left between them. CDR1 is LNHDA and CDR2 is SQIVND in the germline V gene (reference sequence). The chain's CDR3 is CASSIYPSNQPQHF. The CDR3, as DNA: TGTGCCAGTAGTATTTATCCGAGCAATCAGCCCCAGCATTTT.

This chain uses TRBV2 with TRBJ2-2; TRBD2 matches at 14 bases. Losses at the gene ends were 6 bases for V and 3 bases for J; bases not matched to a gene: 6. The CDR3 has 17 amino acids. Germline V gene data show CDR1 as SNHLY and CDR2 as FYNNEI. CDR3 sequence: CASSARTSGGHTGELFF. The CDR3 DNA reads TGTGCCAGCAGCGCTCGGACTAGCGGGGGGCACACCGGGGAGCTGTTTTTT.

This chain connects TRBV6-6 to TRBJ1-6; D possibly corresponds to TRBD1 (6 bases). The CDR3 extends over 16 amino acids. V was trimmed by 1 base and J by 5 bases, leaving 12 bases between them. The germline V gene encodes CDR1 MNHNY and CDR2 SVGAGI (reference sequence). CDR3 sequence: CASSYFPGDNNSPLHF. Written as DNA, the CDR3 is TGTGCCAGCAGTTACTTCCCAGGGGATAATAATTCACCCCTCCACTTT.

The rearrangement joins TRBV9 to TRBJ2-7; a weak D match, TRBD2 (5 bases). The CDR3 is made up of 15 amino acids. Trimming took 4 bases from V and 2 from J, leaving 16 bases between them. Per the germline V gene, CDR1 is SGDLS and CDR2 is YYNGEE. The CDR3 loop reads CASSTQDGIPYEQYF. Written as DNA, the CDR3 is TGTGCCAGCAGCACCCAGGACGGGATCCCCTACGAGCAGTACTTC.

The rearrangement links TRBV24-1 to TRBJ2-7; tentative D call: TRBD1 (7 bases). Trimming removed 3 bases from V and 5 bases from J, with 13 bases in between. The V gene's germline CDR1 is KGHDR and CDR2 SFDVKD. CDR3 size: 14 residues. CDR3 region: CATSDRGTANEQYF. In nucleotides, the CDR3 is TGTGCCACCAGTGATCGGGGGACAGCCAACGAGCAGTACTTC.

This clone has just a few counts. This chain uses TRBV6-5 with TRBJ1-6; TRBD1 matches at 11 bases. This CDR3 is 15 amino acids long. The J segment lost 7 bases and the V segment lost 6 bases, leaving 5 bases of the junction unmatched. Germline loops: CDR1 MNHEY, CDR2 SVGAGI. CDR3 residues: CASSRDRGENSPLHF. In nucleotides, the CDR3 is TGTGCCAGCAGCCGGGACAGGGGGGAAAATTCACCCCTCCACTTT.

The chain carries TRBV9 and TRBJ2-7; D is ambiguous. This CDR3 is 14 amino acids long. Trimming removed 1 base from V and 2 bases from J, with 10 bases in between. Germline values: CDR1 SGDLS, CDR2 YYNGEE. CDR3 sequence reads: CASSVSEVAYEQYF. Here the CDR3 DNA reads TGTGCCAGCAGCGTATCCGAGGTTGCCTACGAGCAGTACTTC.

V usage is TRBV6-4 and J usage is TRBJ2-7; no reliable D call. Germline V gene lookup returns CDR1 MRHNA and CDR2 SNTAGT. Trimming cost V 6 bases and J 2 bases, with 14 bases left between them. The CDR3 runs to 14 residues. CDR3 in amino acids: CASRPRELTYEQYF. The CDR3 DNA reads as TGTGCCAGCAGGCCGAGAGAATTAACCTACGAGCAGTACTTC.

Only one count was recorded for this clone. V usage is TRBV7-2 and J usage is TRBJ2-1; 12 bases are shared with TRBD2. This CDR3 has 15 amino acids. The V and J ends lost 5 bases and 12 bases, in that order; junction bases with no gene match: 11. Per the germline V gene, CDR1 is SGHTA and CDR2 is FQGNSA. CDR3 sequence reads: CASSPLAGGQGRQFF. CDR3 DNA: TGTGCCAGCAGCCCACTAGCGGGGGGCCAAGGTAGGCAGTTCTTC.

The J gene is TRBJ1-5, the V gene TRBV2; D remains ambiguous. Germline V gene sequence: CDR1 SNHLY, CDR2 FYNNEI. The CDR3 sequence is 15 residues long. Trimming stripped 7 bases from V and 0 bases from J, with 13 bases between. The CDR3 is CASTAGSSSNQPQHF. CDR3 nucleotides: TGTGCCAGCACCGCAGGTTCGAGTAGCAATCAGCCCCAGCATTTT.

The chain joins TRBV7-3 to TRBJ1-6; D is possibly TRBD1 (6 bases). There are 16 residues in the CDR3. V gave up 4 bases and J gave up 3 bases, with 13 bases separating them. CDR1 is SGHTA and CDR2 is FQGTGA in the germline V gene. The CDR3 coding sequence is TGTGCCAGCAGCTCAAACGGACAGCTCTATAATTCACCCCTCCACTTT. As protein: CASSSNGQLYNSPLHF. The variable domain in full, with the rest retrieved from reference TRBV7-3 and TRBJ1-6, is GAGVSQTPSNKVTEKGKYVELRCDPISGHTALYWYRQSLGQGPEFLIYFQGTGAADDSGLPNDRFFAVRPEGSVSTLKIQRTERGDSAVYLCASSSNGQLYNSPLHFGNGTRLTVT.

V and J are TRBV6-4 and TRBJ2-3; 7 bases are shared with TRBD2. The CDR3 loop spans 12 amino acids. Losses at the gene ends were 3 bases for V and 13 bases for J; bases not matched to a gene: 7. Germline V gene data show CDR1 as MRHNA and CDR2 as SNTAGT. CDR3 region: CASSDGGGAEYF. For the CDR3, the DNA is TGTGCCAGCAGTGATGGGGGAGGGGCCGAGTATTTT.

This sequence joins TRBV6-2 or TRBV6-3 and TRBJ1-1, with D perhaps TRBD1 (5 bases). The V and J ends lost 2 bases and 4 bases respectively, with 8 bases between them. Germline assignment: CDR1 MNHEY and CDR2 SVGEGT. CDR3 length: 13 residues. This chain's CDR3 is CASSYGQGTEAFF. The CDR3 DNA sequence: TGTGCCAGCAGTTACGGGCAGGGCACTGAAGCTTTCTTT.

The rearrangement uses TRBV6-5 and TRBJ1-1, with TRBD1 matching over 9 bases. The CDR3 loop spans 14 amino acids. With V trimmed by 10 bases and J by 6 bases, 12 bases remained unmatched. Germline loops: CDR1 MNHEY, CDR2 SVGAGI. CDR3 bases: TGTGCCACCTTCCGACAGGGGGGAGTGGCTGAAGCTTTCTTT. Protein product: CATFRQGGVAEAFF.

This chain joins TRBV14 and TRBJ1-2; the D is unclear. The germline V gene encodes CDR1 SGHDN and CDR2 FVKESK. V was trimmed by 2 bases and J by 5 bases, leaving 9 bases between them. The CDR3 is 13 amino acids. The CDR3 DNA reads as TGTGCCAGCAGCCAAACAGAGATTTATGGCTACACCTTC. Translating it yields CASSQTEIYGYTF.

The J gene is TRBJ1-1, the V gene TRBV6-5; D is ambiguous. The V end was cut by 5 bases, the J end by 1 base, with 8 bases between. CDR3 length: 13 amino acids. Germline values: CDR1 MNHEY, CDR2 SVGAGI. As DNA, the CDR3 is TGTGCCAGCAGTCGAAAGGGGAACACTGAAGCTTTCTTT. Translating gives CASSRKGNTEAFF.

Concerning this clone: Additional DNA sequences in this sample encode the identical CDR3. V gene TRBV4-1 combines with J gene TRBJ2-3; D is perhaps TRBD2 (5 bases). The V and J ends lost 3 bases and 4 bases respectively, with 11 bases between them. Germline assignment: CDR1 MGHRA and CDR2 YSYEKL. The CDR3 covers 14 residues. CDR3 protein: CASSQGAGADTQYF. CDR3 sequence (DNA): TGCGCCAGCAGCCAGGGAGCCGGGGCAGATACGCAGTATTTT.

CDR3 nucleotides: TGTGCCAGCTCACCAATCGGACAGGGGGCTGCTGGAAACACCATATATTTT. Amino acid sequence: CASSPIGQGAAGNTIYF. The rearrangement links TRBV18 to TRBJ1-3, with 11 bases that match TRBD1. The CDR3 is made up of 17 amino acids. Germline V gene sequence: CDR1 KGHSH, CDR2 LQKENI. With V trimmed by 2 bases and J by 2 bases, 5 bases remained unmatched. Together with reference TRBV18 and TRBJ1-3, the CDR3 gives the full variable domain: NAGVMQNPRHLVRRRGQEARLRCSPMKGHSHVYWYRQLPEEGLKFMVYLQKENIIDESGMPKERFSAEFPKEGPSILRIQQVVRGDSAAYFCASSPIGQGAAGNTIYFGEGSWLTVV.

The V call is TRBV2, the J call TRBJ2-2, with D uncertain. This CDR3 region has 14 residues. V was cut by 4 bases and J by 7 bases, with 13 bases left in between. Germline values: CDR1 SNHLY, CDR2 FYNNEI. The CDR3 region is CASSAIQRDGELFF. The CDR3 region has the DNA TGTGCCAGCAGTGCCATTCAAAGGGACGGGGAGCTGTTTTTT.